This T cell receptor (beta chain) was sequenced for a study of T cells after yellow fever vaccination. Study conclusions and caveats: A minor fraction of clonotypes spanned both CD4 and CD8 compartments. Faster peaking, at day 5 versus 15, marked a secondary response that was weaker. The booster saw the reappearance of most primary-vaccination clones (around 96% CD4, about 90% CD8).

This CDR3 comprises 13 residues. Trimming stripped 1 base from V and 3 bases from J, with 7 bases between. The germline V gene encodes CDR1 LNHNV and CDR2 YYDKDF (reference sequence). They built TCR cDNA with 5'RACE template switching, a step that put in a universal primer site and UMIs. TCRdb ran MiXCR on the 5' RACE reads and lists one entry per CDR3 protein. The sample yields about 230,000 distinct CDR3 sequences, 6.7% seen once. In its sample, this clonotype was seen many times. The antigen is not known. This clonotype was obtained from a young man who received the YFV17D yellow fever vaccine. Specimen: CD4+ T cells sorted from PBMCs, collected on the day of the yellow fever booster vaccination. The genes are TRBV15 and TRBJ2-7, with a possible D match to TRBD1 (6 bases). Written as DNA, the CDR3 is TGTGCCACCAGCAGAGTAGGGGGCTACGAGCAGTACTTC. Residues: CATSRVGGYEQYF.